Presented here are 22 T cell receptor beta chains from one specimen sequenced in a study of blood T cell repertoires in COVID-19. TCRdb's copy holds only in-frame clones and misses some; the assay was immunoSEQ multiplex PCR. The data hold hundreds of thousands of clones, with less than 90% observed a single time. The sample was peripheral blood. Receptors originate from a woman in her fifties or sixties with COVID-19, enrolled during active disease.

The rearrangement joins TRBV19 to TRBJ2-7; tentative D call: TRBD1 (5 bases). CDR3 size: 12 residues. CDR1 and CDR2 (germline): LNHDA, SQIVND (reference sequence). Trimming left V 3 bases short and J 2 bases short, with 5 bases between. CDR3 amino acids: CASSMTAYEQYF. In nucleotides, the CDR3 is TGTGCCAGTAGTATGACAGCCTACGAGCAGTACTTC.

V and J are TRBV5-1 and TRBJ1-3; TRBD1 aligns across 7 bases. Unmatched junction bases numbered 9, after V lost 2 bases and J lost 10 bases. The length of the CDR3 is 14 residues. Germline V gives CDR1 SGHRS, CDR2 YFSETQ. CDR3 sequence reads: CASSLGGLPGTIYF. CDR3 coding DNA: TGCGCCAGCAGCTTAGGGGGCTTGCCTGGTACCATATATTTT.

The V call is TRBV5-4, the J call TRBJ2-3, with TRBD2 matching over 10 bases. The CDR3 length is 16 residues. Germline V gene data show CDR1 as SGHNT and CDR2 as YYREEE (reference sequence). Trimming removed 0 bases from V and 6 bases from J; junction bases left unmatched: 7. CDR3: CASSLVLAGTGDTQYF. CDR3 in DNA: TGTGCCAGCAGCTTGGTACTAGCGGGGACGGGTGATACGCAGTATTTT.

The V and J genes are TRBV6-2 or TRBV6-3 and TRBJ1-2; D unclear. Trimming pared 0 bases from V and 2 bases from J, leaving 7 bases between. The CDR3 is 14 residues long. Germline-derived CDR1 and CDR2 are MNHEY and SVGEGT. CDR3 in amino acids: CASSYSSFNYGYTF. Here the CDR3 DNA reads TGTGCCAGCAGTTACTCTAGCTTCAACTATGGCTACACCTTC.

V gene TRBV6-1 combines with J gene TRBJ2-7, with D possibly being TRBD1 (5 bases). Germline lookup yields CDR1 MNHNS and CDR2 SASEGT. This CDR3 has 16 amino acids. Deletions cut 1 base from V and 5 bases from J, with 18 bases between. CDR3 bases: TGTGCCAGCAGTGAAGGGGAAGGGGCCCCTTACGACGAGCAGTACTTC. This encodes CASSEGEGAPYDEQYF.

The gene calls are TRBV6-5 and TRBJ2-5; perhaps TRBD1 as D (5 bases). Germline CDR1 MNHEY, CDR2 SVGAGI. The ends were cut back, 5 bases at V and 1 base at J, with 14 bases in the middle. This CDR3 is 15 amino acids long. In nucleotides, the CDR3 is TGTGCCAGCAGTCCTCAGGGTCATAGCCAAGAGACCCAGTACTTC. This encodes CASSPQGHSQETQYF.

V and J are TRBV5-4 and TRBJ1-4, with 12 bases aligning to TRBD1. The CDR3 contains 15 residues. The germline V gene has CDR1 SGHNT and CDR2 YYREEE (reference sequence). V shed 4 bases, J shed 8 bases, and the junction held 6 bases outside the gene matches. The CDR3 loop is CASSPSGTGGEKLFF. The CDR3 region has the DNA TGTGCCAGCAGCCCTTCCGGGACAGGGGGCGAAAAACTGTTTTTT.

The V gene is TRBV6-5, the J gene TRBJ2-5; D not certain. The CDR3 spans 14 residues. Trimming pared 4 bases from V and 5 bases from J, leaving 14 bases between. Germline lookup yields CDR1 MNHEY and CDR2 SVGAGI. This CDR3 is CASSSDGDVETQYF. The CDR3 DNA is TGTGCCAGCAGTTCTGATGGAGACGTCGAGACCCAGTACTTC.

As regards this clone: The identical CDR3 is also encoded by other nucleotide sequences in the sample. The chain recombines TRBV9 with TRBJ2-3, with D perhaps matching TRBD2 (6 bases). Between the trimmed V and J ends, which lost 1 base and 0 bases, there was a span of 9 bases. Looked up from germline, CDR1 is SGDLS and CDR2 is YYNGEE. The CDR3 has 15 residues. CDR3 in amino acids: CASSVRGGSTDTQYF. CDR3 DNA: TGTGCCAGCAGCGTACGTGGGGGGAGCACAGATACGCAGTATTTT. Combining the CDR3 with reference TRBV9 and TRBJ2-3 gives the whole variable domain DSGVTQTPKHLITATGQRVTLRCSPRSGDLSVYWYQQSLDQGLQFLIQYYNGEERAKGNILERFSAQQFPDLHSELNLSSLELGDSALYFCASSVRGGSTDTQYFGPGTRLTVL.

Note on this clone: Other DNA sequences of this sample code for an identical CDR3. The chain employs TRBV5-4 and TRBJ1-5; TRBD1 is a possible D gene (5 bases). Germline V CDR1 and CDR2: SGHNT, YYREEE (reference sequence). The CDR3 has 13 residues. V was trimmed by 2 bases and J by 7 bases, leaving 10 bases between them. The CDR3 sequence is CASSFGGGQPQHF. The CDR3 DNA sequence: TGTGCCAGCAGCTTCGGGGGTGGACAGCCCCAGCATTTT.

The chain couples TRBV12-3 or TRBV12-4 to TRBJ2-3; D remains ambiguous. Trimming removed 5 bases from V and 5 bases from J, with 11 bases in between. CDR3 length: 13 residues. This chain's CDR3 is CASSKTGGDTQYF. CDR3 coding DNA: TGTGCCAGCAGTAAGACTGGTGGAGATACGCAGTATTTT.

The gene calls are TRBV6-1 and TRBJ1-2; unclear D gene. Trimming took 3 bases from V and 0 from J, leaving 11 bases between them. CDR1 MNHNS and CDR2 SASEGT come from the germline V gene. The CDR3 sequence is 15 residues long. The CDR3 bases are TGTGCCAGCAGTGAGTTTTACAGTACTAACTATGGCTACACCTTC. Encoded protein: CASSEFYSTNYGYTF.

This clone was seen a few times. The V gene is TRBV28, the J gene TRBJ2-7; 10 bases match TRBD1. The CDR3 is 17 residues long. After removal of 4 bases from V and 4 bases from J, the junction contained 13 bases not matched to a gene. Germline V gives CDR1 MDHEN, CDR2 SYDVKM. The CDR3: CASSSPSGTGAGYEQYF. The CDR3 DNA sequence: TGTGCCAGCAGTTCACCATCCGGGACAGGGGCCGGATACGAGCAGTACTTC.

The chain is built from TRBV30 and TRBJ2-3; 14 bases match TRBD2. This CDR3 has 15 amino acids. In germline, CDR1 is GTSNPN, CDR2 SVGIG (reference sequence). V lost 4 bases and J lost 5; bases outside the gene matches: 5. As DNA, the CDR3 is TGTGCCTGGACCAGACTAGCGGGGGGGATAGATACGCAGTATTTT. Residues: CAWTRLAGGIDTQYF.

This chain joins TRBV11-2 and TRBJ2-7; 7 bases fit TRBD2. V dropped 2 bases and J dropped 4; count of bases not matched to a gene: 5. CDR1 and CDR2 from the germline V gene are SGHAT and FQNNGV. This CDR3 contains 14 residues. The DNA for the CDR3 is TGTGCCAGCAGCTTAAGGCGGGAGTCTTACGAGCAGTACTTC. Translating it yields CASSLRRESYEQYF. Based on the CDR3 plus reference TRBV11-2 and TRBJ2-7, the full variable domain is EAGVAQSPRYKIIEKRQSVAFWCNPISGHATLYWYQQILGQGPKLLIQFQNNGVVDDSQLPKDRFSAERLKGVDSTLKIQPAKLEDSAVYLCASSLRRESYEQYFGPGTRLTVT.

This clone was detected once. The chain employs TRBV19 and TRBJ2-7; D is possibly TRBD1 (5 bases). The CDR3 loop spans 13 amino acids. V was trimmed by 3 bases and J by 1 base, leaving 7 bases between them. Germline assignment: CDR1 LNHDA and CDR2 SQIVND (reference sequence). The CDR3 region is CASSMDISYEQYF. The CDR3 nucleotides read TGTGCCAGTAGTATGGACATTTCCTACGAGCAGTACTTC.

The chain links TRBV6-6 to TRBJ2-3; D gene ambiguous. Trimming cost V 6 bases and J 0 bases, with 10 bases left between them. Germline loops: CDR1 MNHNY, CDR2 SVGAGI (reference sequence). The CDR3 extends over 14 amino acids. Here the CDR3 DNA reads TGTGCCAGCAGGAAAGAGCCCAGCACAGATACGCAGTATTTT. Its translation is CASRKEPSTDTQYF.

This chain uses TRBV19 with TRBJ1-1; possible D gene TRBD1, 5 bases. This CDR3 is built from 13 residues. The germline V gene encodes CDR1 LNHDA and CDR2 SQIVND (reference sequence). Trimming removed 5 bases at V and 2 bases at J, with 9 bases between. CDR3 sequence: CASSRGYNTEAFF. The CDR3 region has the DNA TGTGCCAGTAGTCGGGGGTATAACACTGAAGCTTTCTTT.

J is TRBJ2-1 and V is TRBV5-1; D possibly corresponds to TRBD1 (7 bases). CDR3 length equals 15 residues. V lost 1 base and J lost 2, with 10 bases in between. Germline-derived CDR1 and CDR2 are SGHRS and YFSETQ. CDR3 amino acids: CASSLRRGPYNEQFF. CDR3 coding DNA: TGCGCCAGCAGCTTGAGGAGGGGGCCCTACAATGAGCAGTTCTTC.

This chain connects TRBV19 to TRBJ1-5; a weak D match, TRBD1 (5 bases). This CDR3 is 15 amino acids long. V gave up 8 bases and J gave up 6 bases, with 20 bases separating them. Looked up from germline, CDR1 is LNHDA and CDR2 is SQIVND (reference sequence). CDR3 nucleotides: TGTGCCAGTGCCCCCGACAGCCATCTACGTCAGCCCCAGCATTTT. Its translation: CASAPDSHLRQPQHF.

For the CDR3, the DNA is TGCAGCGTTGGAGGGGTGCGGGGAGAGACCCAGTACTTC. As protein: CSVGGVRGETQYF. J is TRBJ2-5 and V is TRBV29-1; D is possibly TRBD2 (6 bases). Between the trimmed V and J ends, which lost 4 bases and 4 bases, there was a span of 13 bases. Germline CDR1 reads SQVTM; CDR2 reads ANQGSEA. The CDR3 is 13 residues long.

The chain is built from TRBV29-1 and TRBJ1-5; 8 bases align to TRBD1. Germline trimming cut 4 bases from V and 6 bases from J; bases unmatched to any gene: 5. CDR3 length: 13 amino acids. Germline CDR1 is SQVTM and CDR2 is ANQGSEA. The CDR3 region has the DNA TGCAGCGTTGCCCTACAGGGGGGTCAGCCCCAGCATTTT. Protein product: CSVALQGGQPQHF.